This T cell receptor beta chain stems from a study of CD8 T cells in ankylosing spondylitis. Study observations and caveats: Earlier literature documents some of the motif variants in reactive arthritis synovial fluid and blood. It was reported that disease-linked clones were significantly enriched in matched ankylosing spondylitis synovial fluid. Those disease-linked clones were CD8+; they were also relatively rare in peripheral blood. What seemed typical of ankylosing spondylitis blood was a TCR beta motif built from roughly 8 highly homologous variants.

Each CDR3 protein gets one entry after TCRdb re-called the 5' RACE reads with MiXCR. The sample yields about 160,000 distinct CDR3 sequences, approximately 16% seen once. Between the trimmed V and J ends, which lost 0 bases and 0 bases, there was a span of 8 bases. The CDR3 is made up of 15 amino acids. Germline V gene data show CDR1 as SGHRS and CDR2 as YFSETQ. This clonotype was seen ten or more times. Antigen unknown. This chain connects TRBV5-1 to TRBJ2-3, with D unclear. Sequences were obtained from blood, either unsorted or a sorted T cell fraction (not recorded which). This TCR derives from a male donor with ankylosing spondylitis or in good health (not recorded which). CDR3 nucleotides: TGCGCCAGCAGCTTGGCCTCTCTTAGCACAGATACGCAGTATTTT. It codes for CASSLASLSTDTQYF.